Reported below is one T cell receptor beta chain. The data originate from a study of cytotoxic CD8 clonotypes in ibrutinib-treated CLL. The CDR3 spans 14 residues. The V gene end was trimmed by 2 bases and the J gene end by 4 bases; junction bases not matched to a gene: 3. Germline V gives CDR1 MNHEY, CDR2 SVGAGI. The data were produced by immunoSEQ multiplex PCR, yet TCRdb's version contains in-frame clones alone and is incomplete. The profile shows some 310,000 clones, about 77% of them singletons. This sequence joins TRBV6-5 and TRBJ1-2; 8 bases are a match to TRBD1. The TCR originated in a human donor with chronic lymphocytic leukemia. Sequenced here: PBMCs, sampled before ibrutinib treatment. CDR3 in amino acids: CASSYQGASYGYTF. The CDR3 coding sequence is TGTGCCAGCAGTTACCAGGGGGCGAGCTATGGCTACACCTTC.